These 4 T cell receptor beta chains share one sample of origin, sequenced in a study of patients and donors after allogeneic stem cell transplantation. TCRdb re-derived calls from the RT-PCR reads in MiXCR, one entry per CDR3 protein. This table has 800,000 to 1,000,000 distinct CDR3 sequences, roughly 18% appearing once. The sequenced sample consisted of blood, either unsorted or a sorted T cell fraction (not recorded which). These receptor sequences come from a human donor who was either an allogeneic HSCT recipient or a stem cell or donor lymphocyte infusion donor (not recorded which). It is not recorded whose cells these are; they may come from a transplant donor.

The chain couples TRBV4-2 to TRBJ1-5, with D unclear. CDR1 is LGHNA, CDR2 YNFKEQ, per germline. V dropped 0 bases and J dropped 8 bases, with 14 bases sitting between them. This CDR3 has 15 amino acids. CDR3 DNA sequence: TGTGCCAGCAGCCAAGATGTGGGGTTAATGAAGCCCCAGCATTTT. This sequence encodes CASSQDVGLMKPQHF.

This clonotype was counted between two and nine times. The rearrangement uses TRBV14 and TRBJ2-7, with 7 bases that match TRBD2. Germline lookup yields CDR1 SGHDN and CDR2 FVKESK. V was pared by 0 bases and J by 4 bases, with 6 bases of the junction left unmatched. The CDR3 is 15 residues long. CDR3 loop: CASSQDGGRGYEQYF. CDR3 nucleotides: TGTGCCAGCAGCCAAGACGGCGGGAGAGGGTACGAGCAGTACTTC.

J is TRBJ2-5 and V is TRBV6-5, with 7 bases lining up with TRBD1. Germline V gene sequence: CDR1 MNHEY, CDR2 SVGAGI. The ends lost 4 bases at V and 3 bases at J; junction bases unmatched: 8. The CDR3 is 15 amino acids. The CDR3: CASSSRQGRKETQYF. Written as DNA, the CDR3 is TGTGCCAGCAGTTCGAGACAGGGTCGTAAAGAGACCCAGTACTTC.

The chain is built from TRBV29-1 and TRBJ1-3, with D unresolved. From germline, CDR1 is SQVTM and CDR2 ANQGSEA. V lost 6 bases to trimming and J lost 1 base, with 10 bases between them. The CDR3 extends over 13 amino acids. CDR3 residues: CSVAVGSGNTIYF. CDR3 in DNA: TGCAGCGTCGCCGTGGGTTCTGGAAACACCATATATTTT.